This T cell receptor beta chain stems from a study of Graves' ophthalmopathy and Graves' hyperthyroidism. Findings of the study overall: Ophthalmopathy progression was predicted by the model at about 70% sensitivity and under 75% specificity. Blood shared most expanded thyroid clonotypes above 0.001 frequency. Sensitivity of 85% to 90% and specificity of less than 82% were achieved when a 13-signature model separated ophthalmopathy from stable hyperthyroidism.

This CDR3 has 13 amino acids. V lost 3 bases to trimming and J lost 4 bases; unmatched junction nucleotides: 0. The germline gives CDR1 MNHNS, CDR2 SASEGT. The PBMC fraction was derived from around 10 ml of fresh peripheral blood. Concerning this clonotype itself: The antigen is not known.

The sequenced template was RNA, covering the TCR beta CDR3 region. The workflow started with a first-round RT-PCR run with HTBI primers and then moved on to a second-round multiplex PCR. MiXCR, applied by TCRdb to the multiplex PCR reads, yields one record per CDR3 protein. In the table there are approximately 160,000 distinct CDR3 sequences, around two fifths of which are singletons. Sequenced input: peripheral blood. The rearrangement uses TRBV6-1 and TRBJ1-1; TRBD1 agrees at 9 bases. This TCR was recovered from a man under 40 with Graves' ophthalmopathy. The CDR3 DNA reads TGTGCCAGCAGTGAGGACAGGGGCACTGAAGCTTTCTTT. Its protein is CASSEDRGTEAFF.